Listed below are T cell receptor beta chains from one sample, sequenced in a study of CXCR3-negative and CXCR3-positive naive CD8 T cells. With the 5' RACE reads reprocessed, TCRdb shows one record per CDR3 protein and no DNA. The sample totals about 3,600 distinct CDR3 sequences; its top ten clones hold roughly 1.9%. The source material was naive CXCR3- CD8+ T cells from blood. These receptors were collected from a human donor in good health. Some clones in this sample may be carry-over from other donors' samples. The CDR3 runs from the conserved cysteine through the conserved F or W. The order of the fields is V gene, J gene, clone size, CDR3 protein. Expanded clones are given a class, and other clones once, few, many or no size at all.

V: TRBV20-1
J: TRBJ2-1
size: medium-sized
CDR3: CSARDPLVGLEQFF

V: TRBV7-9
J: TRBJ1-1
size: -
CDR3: CASSLAGDNTEAFF

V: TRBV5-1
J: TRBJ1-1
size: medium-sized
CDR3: CASSLAGGVAEAFF

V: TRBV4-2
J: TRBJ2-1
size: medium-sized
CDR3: CASSPEGAGSNEQFF

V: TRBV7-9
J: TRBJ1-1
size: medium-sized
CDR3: CAIGQPNTEAFF

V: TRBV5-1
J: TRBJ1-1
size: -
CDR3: CASTGQGAPEAFF

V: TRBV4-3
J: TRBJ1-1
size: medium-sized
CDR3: CASSQRGQGNTEAFF

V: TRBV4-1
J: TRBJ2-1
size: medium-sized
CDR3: CASSQVAGGSNEQFF

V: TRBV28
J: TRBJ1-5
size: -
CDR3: CASSGTGVTNQPQHF

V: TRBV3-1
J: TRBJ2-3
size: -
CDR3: CASSQYRATTYTQYF

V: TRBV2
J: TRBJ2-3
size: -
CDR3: CASADSGPTDTQYF

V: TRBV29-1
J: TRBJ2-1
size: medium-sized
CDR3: CSVEEGYNEQFF

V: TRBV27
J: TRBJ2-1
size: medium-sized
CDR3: CASSLSRYNEQFF

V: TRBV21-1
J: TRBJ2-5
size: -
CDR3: CASSKGPPGLEQETQYF

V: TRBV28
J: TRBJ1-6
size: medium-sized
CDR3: CASTERGVRSPLHF

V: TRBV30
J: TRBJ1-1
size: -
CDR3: CAWSVRENTEAFF

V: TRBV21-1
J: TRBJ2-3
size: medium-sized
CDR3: CASSKGTSRDTQYF